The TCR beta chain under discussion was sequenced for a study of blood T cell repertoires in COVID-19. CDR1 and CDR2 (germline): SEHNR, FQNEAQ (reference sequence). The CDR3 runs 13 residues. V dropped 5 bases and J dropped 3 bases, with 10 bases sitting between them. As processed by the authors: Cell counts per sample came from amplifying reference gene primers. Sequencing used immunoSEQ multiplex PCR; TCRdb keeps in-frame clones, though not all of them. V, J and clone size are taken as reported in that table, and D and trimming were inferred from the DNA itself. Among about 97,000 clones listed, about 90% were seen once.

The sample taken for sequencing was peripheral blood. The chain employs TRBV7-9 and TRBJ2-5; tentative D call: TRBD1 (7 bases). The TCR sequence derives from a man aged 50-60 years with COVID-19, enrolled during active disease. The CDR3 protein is CASSSRGEETQYF. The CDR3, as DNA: TGTGCCAGCAGCAGCAGGGGGGAAGAGACCCAGTACTTC.